The 26 T cell receptor beta chains listed next were all sequenced from one sample in a study of cytomegalovirus exposure and HLA in healthy donors. Some clones are missing from TCRdb's copy, which holds only in-frame ones; the method was immunoSEQ multiplex PCR. Of 89,000 or so clones listed, about 94% are singletons. Sequencing was performed on PBMCs. Receptor source: a woman younger than 45 in good health and CMV-seropositive.

This clone was observed once. This chain connects TRBV6-6 to TRBJ2-3; D perhaps matches TRBD2 (5 bases). The CDR3 is 15 residues long. Deletions cut 2 bases from V and 2 bases from J, with 11 bases between. Germline-derived CDR1 and CDR2 are MNHNY and SVGAGI (reference sequence). The CDR3 reads CASSYGGYDTDTQYF. The CDR3 DNA reads as TGTGCCAGCAGTTACGGAGGCTACGACACAGATACGCAGTATTTT.

This rearrangement joins TRBV5-1 to TRBJ2-7, with D hard to call. Germline assignment: CDR1 SGHRS and CDR2 YFSETQ. This CDR3 region has 11 residues. V gave up 7 bases and J gave up 5 bases, with 10 bases separating them. This CDR3 is CASAGTNEQYF. In DNA form, the CDR3 reads TGCGCCAGCGCAGGAACCAACGAGCAGTACTTC.

J is TRBJ2-7 and V is TRBV5-1, with 7 nucleotides matching TRBD2. V was clipped by 7 bases and J by 5 bases; unmatched bases: 3. The CDR3 totals 11 residues. Looked up from germline, CDR1 is SGHRS and CDR2 is YFSETQ. The CDR3 DNA is TGCGCCAGCTCCCGGGAGGACGAGCAGTACTTC. Its translation: CASSREDEQYF.

J is TRBJ2-3 and V is TRBV10-1; tentative D call: TRBD2 (6 bases). Trimming left V 8 bases short and J 0 bases short, with 18 bases between. This CDR3 has 16 amino acids. Germline CDR1 reads WNHNN; CDR2 reads SYGVQD (reference sequence). The CDR3 sequence is CASPLGASGSTDTQYF. As DNA, the CDR3 is TGCGCCAGCCCGCTAGGGGCCAGCGGGAGCACAGATACGCAGTATTTT.

The count of this clone is one. The V gene is TRBV13, the J gene TRBJ2-1; the match to TRBD2 covers 11 bases. The germline V gene encodes CDR1 PRHDT and CDR2 FYEKMQ (reference sequence). V trimming: 5 bases; J trimming: 1 base; junction bases outside the gene matches: 19. This CDR3 comprises 21 residues. The CDR3 coding sequence is TGTGCCAGCAGCCTTCAACCGGGACTAGCGGAAAAGACTCCGTCCTACAATGAGCAGTTCTTC. It encodes CASSLQPGLAEKTPSYNEQFF.

The V call is TRBV7-6, the J call TRBJ1-1; TRBD1 matches 8 bases. The CDR3 has 14 residues. V was clipped by 5 bases and J by 4 bases; unmatched bases: 6. From germline, CDR1 is SGHVS and CDR2 FNYEAQ. The CDR3 here is CASSPTDRGTEAFF. CDR3 sequence (DNA): TGTGCCAGCAGCCCAACCGACAGGGGCACTGAAGCTTTCTTT.

This clone was counted once. This chain links TRBV28 with TRBJ2-7; TRBD2 is a possible D gene (6 bases). Looked up from germline, CDR1 is MDHEN and CDR2 is SYDVKM. This CDR3 is built from 14 residues. The ends were cut back, 5 bases at V and 9 bases at J, with 20 bases in the middle. The CDR3 here is CASSLTLAAEGQYF. The CDR3 DNA is TGTGCCAGCAGTCTTACCTTAGCGGCGGAGGGGCAGTACTTC.

The chain couples TRBV27 to TRBJ2-7; possibly TRBD2 for D (5 bases). Per germline, CDR1 MNHEY and CDR2 SMNVEV (reference sequence). Deletions cut 3 bases from V and 6 bases from J, with 18 bases between. This CDR3 spans 15 amino acids. CDR3 coding DNA: TGTGCCAGCAGTTTCGCAGTCGGATCTAGCTCCGAGCAGTACTTC. It yields the protein CASSFAVGSSSEQYF.

This rearrangement joins TRBV6-5 to TRBJ2-3; 8 bases are shared with TRBD2. The germline V gene has CDR1 MNHEY and CDR2 SVGAGI. The CDR3 is 15 residues long. Germline trimming cut 10 bases from V and 0 bases from J; bases unmatched to any gene: 9. The chain's CDR3 is CATRGSGTSTDTQYF. The CDR3 DNA sequence: TGTGCCACCAGGGGTAGCGGGACTAGCACAGATACGCAGTATTTT.

The rearrangement uses TRBV5-1 and TRBJ1-4, with 9 bases identical to TRBD1. This CDR3 comprises 17 residues. V shed 4 bases, J shed 6 bases, and the junction held 13 bases outside the gene matches. In germline, CDR1 is SGHRS, CDR2 YFSETQ. The CDR3 reads CASSPHAPGQGDEKLFF. CDR3 sequence (DNA): TGCGCCAGCAGCCCACACGCCCCGGGACAGGGAGATGAAAAACTGTTTTTT.

The chain links TRBV28 to TRBJ2-1, with 7 bases matching TRBD2. The CDR3 is made up of 18 amino acids. Germline CDR1 is MDHEN and CDR2 is SYDVKM. The trim removed 5 bases at V and 2 bases at J, leaving 15 bases unmatched. The CDR3 protein is CASSRNALARRPYNEQFF. In nucleotides, the CDR3 is TGTGCCAGCAGTCGCAATGCACTAGCGCGTCGTCCCTACAATGAGCAGTTCTTC.

This chain's CDR3 is CASSYSIAGAGNEQFF. As DNA, the CDR3 is TGTGCCAGCAGTTACTCGATAGCGGGAGCGGGAAATGAGCAGTTCTTC. The V call is TRBV6-5, the J call TRBJ2-1, with 9 bases matching TRBD2. The CDR3 is 16 residues long. CDR1 and CDR2 from the germline V gene are MNHEY and SVGAGI. V trimming: 0 bases; J trimming: 7 bases; junction bases outside the gene matches: 7.

This clone was seen only a few times. This chain links TRBV19 with TRBJ2-2, with a possible D match to TRBD2 (5 bases). Germline CDR1 and CDR2: LNHDA and SQIVND (reference sequence). This CDR3 comprises 15 residues. V lost 3 bases to trimming and J lost 1 base, with 9 bases between them. The CDR3 DNA reads as TGTGCCAGTAGTATCGTGAGCGGGAACACCGGGGAGCTGTTTTTT. It yields the protein CASSIVSGNTGELFF.

The CDR3 nucleotides read TGTGCCAGCAGTTCACAACTAGCGGGAGTGGAGACCCAGTACTTC. Encoded protein: CASSSQLAGVETQYF. The rearrangement uses TRBV28 and TRBJ2-5, with 11 bases that match TRBD2. The CDR3 spans 15 residues. Germline lookup yields CDR1 MDHEN and CDR2 SYDVKM. The ends lost 4 bases at V and 5 bases at J; junction bases unmatched: 6.

The chain couples TRBV29-1 to TRBJ1-1; D possibly corresponds to TRBD1 (5 bases). V lost 5 bases and J lost 4, with 11 bases in between. Germline V CDR1 and CDR2: SQVTM, ANQGSEA. The CDR3 is 12 residues long. CDR3: CSVKGRVTEAFF. In DNA form, the CDR3 reads TGCAGCGTTAAAGGCAGGGTCACTGAAGCTTTCTTT.

V usage is TRBV10-3 and J usage is TRBJ2-1; D gene unclear. From germline, CDR1 is ENHRY and CDR2 SYGVKD. The CDR3 extends over 17 amino acids. The V gene lost 0 bases and the J gene lost 6 bases, with 18 bases spanning the gap. The CDR3 reads CAISESMASVAGNEQFF. The CDR3 DNA reads as TGTGCCATCAGTGAGTCGATGGCTAGTGTTGCTGGCAATGAGCAGTTCTTC.

The rearrangement links TRBV6-1 to TRBJ2-2; no reliable D call. The CDR3 has 15 residues. V was trimmed by 4 bases and J by 6 bases, leaving 15 bases between them. Germline loops: CDR1 MNHNS, CDR2 SASEGT. CDR3 sequence: CASSAKSGSSGELFF. The CDR3 DNA is TGTGCCAGCAGTGCCAAATCAGGATCGTCCGGGGAGCTGTTTTTT.

V is TRBV19 and J is TRBJ1-4; D is uncertain. Trimming took off 3 bases at V and 8 bases at J, with 10 bases between the two ends. This CDR3 is 13 amino acids long. Germline values: CDR1 LNHDA, CDR2 SQIVND (reference sequence). Here the CDR3 reads CASSIPFVEKLFF. In nucleotides, the CDR3 is TGTGCCAGTAGTATCCCCTTCGTGGAAAAACTGTTTTTT.

Here the CDR3 DNA reads TGTGCCAGCAGACGACTAGAAACGAACACCGGGGAGCTGTTTTTT. Its protein is CASRRLETNTGELFF. The genes are TRBV6-5 and TRBJ2-2; TRBD2 might be the D (6 bases). V was cut by 6 bases and J by 0 bases, with 11 bases left in between. Germline CDR1 reads MNHEY; CDR2 reads SVGAGI. This CDR3 has 15 amino acids.

V and J are TRBV7-9 and TRBJ1-2; D is perhaps TRBD1 (6 bases). The germline CDR1 and CDR2 sequences are SEHNR and FQNEAQ (reference sequence). V lost 4 bases and J 6 bases, leaving 12 bases between the germline ends. The CDR3 is 13 residues long. This CDR3 is CASSSRQAHGYTF. The CDR3 region has the DNA TGTGCCAGCAGCTCGAGACAGGCTCATGGCTACACCTTC.

Of note for this clone: Other DNA sequences in the sample encode the same CDR3. This chain connects TRBV6-6 to TRBJ1-1, with 7 bases aligning to TRBD1. The CDR3 consists of 14 residues. Per the germline V gene, CDR1 is MNHNY and CDR2 is SVGAGI (reference sequence). Unmatched junction bases numbered 2, after V lost 2 bases and J lost 2 bases. In DNA form, the CDR3 reads TGTGCCAGCAGTTACGCAGGGGGTAACACTGAAGCTTTCTTT. Protein sequence: CASSYAGGNTEAFF.

The V and J genes are TRBV29-1 and TRBJ2-3; TRBD2 agrees at 11 bases. This CDR3 region has 14 residues. V shed 6 bases, J shed 0 bases, and the junction held 2 bases outside the gene matches. The germline V gene has CDR1 SQVTM and CDR2 ANQGSEA. CDR3 DNA: TGCAGCGTCAGGACTAGCGGGAGCACAGATACGCAGTATTTT. It codes for CSVRTSGSTDTQYF.

In this sample, this clone turned up once. This rearrangement joins TRBV7-2 to TRBJ2-1; unclear D gene. The V end was cut by 3 bases, the J end by 4 bases, with 13 bases between. Germline V gene data show CDR1 as SGHTA and CDR2 as FQGNSA. The CDR3 loop spans 15 amino acids. The CDR3 coding sequence is TGTGCCAGCAGCTTCACGTTTTCGGGTTACAATGAGCAGTTCTTC. Translated: CASSFTFSGYNEQFF.

This sequence joins TRBV2 and TRBJ2-7; TRBD1 is a possible D gene (6 bases). Germline V gene data show CDR1 as SNHLY and CDR2 as FYNNEI. The CDR3 is made up of 18 amino acids. Trimming stripped 2 bases from V and 1 base from J, with 21 bases between. CDR3 bases: TGTGCCAGCAGTGAAAGGGGACAAGGGGCAATTACGTCCTACGAGCAGTACTTC. This gives the protein CASSERGQGAITSYEQYF.

The genes are TRBV30 and TRBJ1-1, with 10 bases that match TRBD1. Germline CDR1 GTSNPN, CDR2 SVGIG (reference sequence). V gave up 3 bases and J gave up 10 bases; unmatched junction bases: 8. The CDR3 has 13 amino acids. The CDR3 here is CAWSRDRGLGAFF. CDR3 nucleotides: TGTGCCTGGAGCCGGGACAGGGGATTAGGAGCTTTCTTT.

This clone has just one count. This chain connects TRBV5-1 to TRBJ1-3; D uncertain. Germline assignment: CDR1 SGHRS and CDR2 YFSETQ. Trimming took off 1 base at V and 0 bases at J, with 5 bases between the two ends. The CDR3 contains 14 residues. CDR3 in amino acids: CASSLQDSGNTIYF. DNA of the CDR3: TGCGCCAGCAGCTTGCAGGACTCTGGAAACACCATATATTTT. Drawing the rest from reference TRBV5-1 and TRBJ1-3, the complete variable domain is KAGVTQTPRYLIKTRGQQVTLSCSPISGHRSVSWYQQTPGQGLQFLFEYFSETQRNKGNFPGRFSGRQFSNSRSEMNVSTLELGDSALYLCASSLQDSGNTIYFGEGSWLTVV.